This T cell receptor (beta chain) stems from a study of OX40 agonist ivuxolimab in advanced cancers. Context from the whole study: The costimulatory receptor OX40 (CD134) was targeted by ivuxolimab, a fully human IgG2 agonistic monoclonal antibody. Intravenous ivuxolimab was administered to patients every 2 weeks at six dose levels: 0.01, 0.1, 0.3, 1.5, 3 and 10 mg/kg. Of the approximately 50 dose-escalation patients, hepatocellular carcinoma was present in roughly 19, melanoma in approximately 15, renal cell carcinoma in 9 and head and neck cancer in 9. The dose-escalation cohort was around 84% male with a mean age of about 54 years, ranging from roughly 23 to 80. Prior anti-PD-1, anti-PD-L1 or anti-CTLA-4 therapy was permitted, and 30% to 45% of dose-escalation patients had received checkpoint inhibitors. Partial responses occurred in three dose-escalation patients: two with cutaneous melanoma and one with hepatocellular carcinoma. The point of sequencing TCRbeta in the periphery was to test whether ivuxolimab changed TCR sequence diversity and drove clonal T-cell expansion. The monotherapy dose-escalation portion (N of about 49 patients) of the phase I ivuxolimab trial is reported in the paper.

For sequencing of the TCRbeta CDR3 region, genomic DNA was extracted from the sorted cells. The immunoSEQ Assay was used for sequencing of TCRbeta CDR3 regions. TCRdb re-hosts the immuneACCESS table, in-frame sequences only. Its copies lack some clones; in the studies checked, an unresolved V gene accounts for under half of them, and the cause for the rest is not known. This sample gives roughly 65,000 clones in total; 80% to 90% of them show up just once. Around 0.86% of the sample is held by the ten biggest clonotypes. Worth noting for this clone: It lacks a known antigen. Nothing much larger sits one base from this clone, and base qualities are not available.

Germline trimming: 0 bases from V, 2 bases from J; junction bases outside gene matches: 4. The CDR3 spans 16 residues, from the cysteine through the phenylalanine. Only CDR3 DNA is held: 48 bases, read in frame from base 1. CDR1 and CDR2, per the germline V gene, are MNHEY and SVGAGI. Patients with a history of autoimmune disease or receiving systemic immunosuppression were excluded from the trial. Peripheral blood for TCR sequencing was drawn from every dose cohort at baseline, at cycle 4 day 1 and at cycle 7 day 1. Samples came from an open-label, multicenter, first-in-human phase I dose-escalation trial of ivuxolimab. Adults with locally advanced or metastatic melanoma, renal cell carcinoma, hepatocellular carcinoma or head and neck squamous cell carcinoma were enrolled in the trial. CD4+ and CD8+ T cells were sorted separately from peripheral blood before TCR sequencing. Study-wide conclusions, independent of this receptor: In the 0.1-3.0 mg/kg groups, partial responders had among the lowest normalized peripheral clonal expansion, particularly in CD8+ T cells. Clonal expansion of both CD4+ and CD8+ blood T cells was observed from baseline to week 6 at doses 0.1 to 3.0 mg/kg. Low levels of normalized T-cell clonal expansion were also seen in some nonresponding patients. After ivuxolimab, CD8+ T cells had more expanded clones than CD4+ T cells on average. The antigen specificity of the clonally expanded peripheral T cells was not determined.

The clonotype originates from an adult with an advanced solid tumor such as melanoma, head and neck, liver or kidney cancer. The chain was built from TRBV6-5 and TRBJ2-3, with 8 bases aligning to TRBD2. Sequencing used CD4+ or CD8+ T cells sorted from blood, obtained in a trial of the OX40 agonist ivuxolimab. The CDR3 in this case is CASSYSAREDTDTQYF. The DNA sequence is TGTGCCAGCAGTTACTCGGCGCGGGAGGACACAGATACGCAGTATTTT.